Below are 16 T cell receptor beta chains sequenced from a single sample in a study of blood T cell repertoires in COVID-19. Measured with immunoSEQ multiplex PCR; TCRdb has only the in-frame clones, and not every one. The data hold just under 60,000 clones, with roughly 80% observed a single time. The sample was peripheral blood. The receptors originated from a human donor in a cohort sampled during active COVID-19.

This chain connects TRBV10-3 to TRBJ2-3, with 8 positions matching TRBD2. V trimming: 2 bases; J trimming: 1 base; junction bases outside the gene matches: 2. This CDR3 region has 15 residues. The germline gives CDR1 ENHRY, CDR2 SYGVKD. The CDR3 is CAISETTSGTDTQYF. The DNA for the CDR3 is TGTGCCATCAGTGAGACGACTAGCGGCACAGATACGCAGTATTTT.

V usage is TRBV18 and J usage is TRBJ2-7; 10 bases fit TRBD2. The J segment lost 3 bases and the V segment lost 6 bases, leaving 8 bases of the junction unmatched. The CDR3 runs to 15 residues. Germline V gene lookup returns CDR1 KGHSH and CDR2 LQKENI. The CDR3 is CASSFRTSGSYEQYF. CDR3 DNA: TGTGCCAGCTCCTTTCGGACTAGCGGTAGCTACGAGCAGTACTTC.

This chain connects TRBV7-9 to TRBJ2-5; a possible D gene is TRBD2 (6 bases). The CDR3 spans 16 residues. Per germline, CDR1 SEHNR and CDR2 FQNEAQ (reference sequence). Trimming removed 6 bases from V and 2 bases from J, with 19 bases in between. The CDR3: CASSFRGLGGQETQYF. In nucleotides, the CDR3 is TGTGCCAGCAGTTTTAGGGGCCTCGGAGGGCAAGAGACCCAGTACTTC.

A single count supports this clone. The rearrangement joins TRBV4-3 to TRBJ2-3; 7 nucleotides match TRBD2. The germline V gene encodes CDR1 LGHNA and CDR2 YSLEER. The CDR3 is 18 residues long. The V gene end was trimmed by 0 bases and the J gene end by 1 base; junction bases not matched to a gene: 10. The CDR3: CASSQEVGGGSGTDTQYF. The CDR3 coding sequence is TGCGCCAGCAGCCAAGAAGTAGGCGGCGGGAGTGGCACAGATACGCAGTATTTT.

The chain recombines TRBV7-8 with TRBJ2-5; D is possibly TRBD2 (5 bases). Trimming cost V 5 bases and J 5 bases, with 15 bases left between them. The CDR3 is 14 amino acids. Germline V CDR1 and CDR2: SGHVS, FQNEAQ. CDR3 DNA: TGTGCCAGCAGCCCTAGAGAGGGCTCGGAGACCCAGTACTTC. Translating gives CASSPREGSETQYF. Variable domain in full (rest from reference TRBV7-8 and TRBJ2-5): GAGVSQSPRYKVAKRGQDVALRCDPISGHVSLFWYQQALGQGPEFLTYFQNEAQLDKSGLPSDRFFAERPEGSVSTLKIQRTQQEDSAVYLCASSPREGSETQYFGPGTRLLVL.

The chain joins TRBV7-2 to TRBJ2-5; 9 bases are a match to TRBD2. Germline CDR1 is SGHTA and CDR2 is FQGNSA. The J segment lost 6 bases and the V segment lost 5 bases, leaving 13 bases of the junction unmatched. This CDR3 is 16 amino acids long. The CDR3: CASSQAGGGHRKTQYF. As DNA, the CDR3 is TGTGCCAGCAGCCAAGCGGGGGGTGGACATAGGAAGACCCAGTACTTC. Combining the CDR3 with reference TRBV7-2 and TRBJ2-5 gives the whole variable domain GAGVSQSPSNKVTEKGKDVELRCDPISGHTALYWYRQSLGQGLEFLIYFQGNSAPDKSGLPSDRFSAERTGGSVSTLTIQRTQQEDSAVYLCASSQAGGGHRKTQYFGPGTRLLVL.

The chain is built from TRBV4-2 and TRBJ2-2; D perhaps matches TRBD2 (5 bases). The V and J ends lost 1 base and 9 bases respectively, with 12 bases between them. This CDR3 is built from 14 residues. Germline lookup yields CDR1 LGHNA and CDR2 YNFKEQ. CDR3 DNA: TGTGCCAGCAGCCAAGGGGGAGAAGGAAGGGAGCTGTTTTTT. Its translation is CASSQGGEGRELFF.

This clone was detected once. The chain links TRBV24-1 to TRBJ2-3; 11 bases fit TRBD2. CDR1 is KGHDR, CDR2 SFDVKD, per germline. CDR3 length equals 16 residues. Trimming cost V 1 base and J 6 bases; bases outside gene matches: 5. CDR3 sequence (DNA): TGTGCCACCAGTGATTTTACTAGCGGGAGTACGGATACGCAGTATTTT. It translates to CATSDFTSGSTDTQYF.

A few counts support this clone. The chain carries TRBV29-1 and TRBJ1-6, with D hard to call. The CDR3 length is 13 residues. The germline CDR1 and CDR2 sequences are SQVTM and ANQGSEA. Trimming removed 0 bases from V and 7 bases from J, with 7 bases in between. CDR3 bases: TGCAGCGTTGAAGAAACAGAAAATTCACCCCTCCACTTT. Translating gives CSVEETENSPLHF.

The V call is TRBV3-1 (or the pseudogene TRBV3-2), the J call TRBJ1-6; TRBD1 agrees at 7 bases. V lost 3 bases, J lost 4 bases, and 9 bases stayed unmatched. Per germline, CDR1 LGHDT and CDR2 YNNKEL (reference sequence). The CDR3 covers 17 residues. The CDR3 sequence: CASSQIRQGLYNSPLHF. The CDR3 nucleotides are TGTGCCAGCAGCCAGATAAGACAGGGCTTGTATAATTCACCCCTCCACTTT.

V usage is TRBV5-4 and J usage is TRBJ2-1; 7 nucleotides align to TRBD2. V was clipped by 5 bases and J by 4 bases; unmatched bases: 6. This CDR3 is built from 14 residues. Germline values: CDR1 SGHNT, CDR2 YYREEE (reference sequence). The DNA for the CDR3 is TGTGCCAGCAGGCTGGGGGGGGGATACAATGAGCAGTTCTTC. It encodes CASRLGGGYNEQFF.

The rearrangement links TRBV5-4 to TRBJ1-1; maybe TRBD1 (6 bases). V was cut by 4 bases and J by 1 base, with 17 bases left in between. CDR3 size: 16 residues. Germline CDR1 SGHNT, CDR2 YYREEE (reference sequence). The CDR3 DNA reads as TGTGCCAGCAGCCTGGGGGGCAAACTTGAGAACACTGAAGCTTTCTTT. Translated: CASSLGGKLENTEAFF.

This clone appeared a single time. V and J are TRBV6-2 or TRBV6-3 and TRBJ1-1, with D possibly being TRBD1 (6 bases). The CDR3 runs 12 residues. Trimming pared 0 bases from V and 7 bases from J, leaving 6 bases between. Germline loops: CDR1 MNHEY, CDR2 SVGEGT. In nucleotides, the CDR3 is TGTGCCAGCAGTTACTCGACAGGTGAAGCTTTCTTT. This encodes CASSYSTGEAFF.

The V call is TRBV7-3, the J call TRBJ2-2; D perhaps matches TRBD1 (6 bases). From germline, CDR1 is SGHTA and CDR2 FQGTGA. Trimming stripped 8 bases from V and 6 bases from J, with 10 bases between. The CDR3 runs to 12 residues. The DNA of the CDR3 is TGTGCCAGCCAGGGGTTTGCCGGGGAGCTGTTTTTT. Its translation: CASQGFAGELFF.

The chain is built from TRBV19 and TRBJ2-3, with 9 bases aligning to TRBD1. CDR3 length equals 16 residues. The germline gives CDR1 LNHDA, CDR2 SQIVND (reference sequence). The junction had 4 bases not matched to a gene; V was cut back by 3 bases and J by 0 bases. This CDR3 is CASSIYGTGSTDTQYF. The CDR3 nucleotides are TGTGCCAGTAGTATCTATGGGACAGGGAGCACAGATACGCAGTATTTT.

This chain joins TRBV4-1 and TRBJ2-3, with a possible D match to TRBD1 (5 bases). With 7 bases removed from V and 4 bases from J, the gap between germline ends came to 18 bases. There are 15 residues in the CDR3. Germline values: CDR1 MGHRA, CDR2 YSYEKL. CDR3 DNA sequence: TGCGCCAGCACCCCCCACGGCAGGGAATCAGATACGCAGTATTTT. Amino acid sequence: CASTPHGRESDTQYF.